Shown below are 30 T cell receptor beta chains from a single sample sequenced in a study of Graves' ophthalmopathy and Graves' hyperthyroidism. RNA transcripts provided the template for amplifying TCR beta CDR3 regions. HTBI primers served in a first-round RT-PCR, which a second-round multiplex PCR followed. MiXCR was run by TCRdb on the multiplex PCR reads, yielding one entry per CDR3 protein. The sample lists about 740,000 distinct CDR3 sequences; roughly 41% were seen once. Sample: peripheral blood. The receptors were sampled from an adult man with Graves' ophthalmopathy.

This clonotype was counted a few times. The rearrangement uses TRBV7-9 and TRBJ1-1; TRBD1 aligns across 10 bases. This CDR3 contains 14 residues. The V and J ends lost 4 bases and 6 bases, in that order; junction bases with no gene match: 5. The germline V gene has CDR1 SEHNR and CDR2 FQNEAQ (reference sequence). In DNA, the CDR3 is TGTGCCAGCAGCTCCGGACAGGGGGTTGCTGAAGCTTTCTTT. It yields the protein CASSSGQGVAEAFF.

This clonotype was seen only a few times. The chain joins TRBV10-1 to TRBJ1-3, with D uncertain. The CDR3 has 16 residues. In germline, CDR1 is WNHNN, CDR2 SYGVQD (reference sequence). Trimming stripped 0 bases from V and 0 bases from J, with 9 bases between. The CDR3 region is CASSESFWGSGNTIYF. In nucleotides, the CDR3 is TGCGCCAGCAGTGAGTCGTTTTGGGGCTCTGGAAACACCATATATTTT.

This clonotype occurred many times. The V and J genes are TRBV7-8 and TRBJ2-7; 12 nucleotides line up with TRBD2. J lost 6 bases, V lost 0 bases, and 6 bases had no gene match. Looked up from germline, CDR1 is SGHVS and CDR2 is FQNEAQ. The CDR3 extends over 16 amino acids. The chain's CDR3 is CASSLALTSGGPEQYF. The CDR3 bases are TGTGCCAGCAGCTTAGCGCTGACTAGCGGGGGTCCCGAGCAGTACTTC.

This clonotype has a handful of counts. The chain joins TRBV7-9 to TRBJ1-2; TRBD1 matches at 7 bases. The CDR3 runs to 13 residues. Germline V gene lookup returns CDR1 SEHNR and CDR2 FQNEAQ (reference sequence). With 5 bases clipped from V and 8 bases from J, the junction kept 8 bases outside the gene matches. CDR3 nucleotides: TGTGCCAGCAGCGGGACAGTCTGGGGGGGCTACACCTTC. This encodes CASSGTVWGGYTF.

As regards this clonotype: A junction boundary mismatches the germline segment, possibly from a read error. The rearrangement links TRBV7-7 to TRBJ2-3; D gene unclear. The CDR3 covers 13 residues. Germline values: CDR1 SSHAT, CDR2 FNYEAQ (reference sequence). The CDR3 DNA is TGTGCTAGCAGCTTAGGGATGGAAGATACGCAGTATTTT. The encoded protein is CASSLGMEDTQYF.

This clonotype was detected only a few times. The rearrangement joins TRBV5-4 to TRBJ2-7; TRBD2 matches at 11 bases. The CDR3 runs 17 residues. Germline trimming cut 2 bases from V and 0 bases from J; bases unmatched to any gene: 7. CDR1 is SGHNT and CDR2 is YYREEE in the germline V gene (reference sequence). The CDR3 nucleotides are TGTGCCAGCAGCTTATACTCGGGACTAGCGGTCTCCTACGAGCAGTACTTC. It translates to CASSLYSGLAVSYEQYF.

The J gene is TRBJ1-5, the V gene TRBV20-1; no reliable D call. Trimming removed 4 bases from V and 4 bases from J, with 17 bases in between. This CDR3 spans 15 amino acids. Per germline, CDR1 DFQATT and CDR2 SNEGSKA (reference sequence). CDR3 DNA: TGCAGTGCTATTAGTGTCCGGGCAGAAAATCAGCCCCAGCATTTT. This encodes CSAISVRAENQPQHF.

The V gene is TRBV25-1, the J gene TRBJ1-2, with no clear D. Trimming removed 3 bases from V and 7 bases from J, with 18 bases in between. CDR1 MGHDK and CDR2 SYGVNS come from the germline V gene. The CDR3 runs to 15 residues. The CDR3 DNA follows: TGTGCCAGCAGTGACCCGTTGGCGGGGTTTGGTGGCTACACCTTC. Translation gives CASSDPLAGFGGYTF.

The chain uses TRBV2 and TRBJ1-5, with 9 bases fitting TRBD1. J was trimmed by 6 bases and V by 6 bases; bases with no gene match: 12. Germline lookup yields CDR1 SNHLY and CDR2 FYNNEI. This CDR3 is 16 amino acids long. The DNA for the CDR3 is TGTGCCAGCAGCCGAAGGAAACAGGGGGCGAGTCAGCCCCAGCATTTT. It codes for CASSRRKQGASQPQHF. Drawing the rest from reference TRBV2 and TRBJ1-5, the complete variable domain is EPEVTQTPSHQVTQMGQEVILRCVPISNHLYFYWYRQILGQKVEFLVSFYNNEISEKSEIFDDQFSVERPDGSNFTLKIRSTKLEDSAMYFCASSRRKQGASQPQHFGDGTRLSIL.

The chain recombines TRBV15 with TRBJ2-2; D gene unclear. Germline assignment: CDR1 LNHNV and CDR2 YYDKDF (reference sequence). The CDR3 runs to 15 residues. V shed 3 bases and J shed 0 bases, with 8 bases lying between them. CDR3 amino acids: CATSRTETNTGELFF. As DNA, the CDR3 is TGTGCCACCAGCAGGACGGAAACGAACACCGGGGAGCTGTTTTTT. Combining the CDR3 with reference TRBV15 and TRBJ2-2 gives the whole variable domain DAMVIQNPRYQVTQFGKPVTLSCSQTLNHNVMYWYQQKSSQAPKLLFHYYDKDFNNEADTPDNFQSRRPNTSFCFLDIRSPGLGDTAMYLCATSRTETNTGELFFGEGSRLTVL.

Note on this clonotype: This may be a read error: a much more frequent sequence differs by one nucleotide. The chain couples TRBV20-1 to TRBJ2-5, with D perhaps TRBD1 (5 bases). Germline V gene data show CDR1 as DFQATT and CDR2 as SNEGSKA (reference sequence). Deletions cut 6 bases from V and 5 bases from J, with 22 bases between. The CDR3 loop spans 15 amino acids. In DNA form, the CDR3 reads TGCAGTGCCAAAGCTCAGCTGGGGCAGTGGGAGACCCAGTACTTC. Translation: CSAKAQLGQWETQYF.

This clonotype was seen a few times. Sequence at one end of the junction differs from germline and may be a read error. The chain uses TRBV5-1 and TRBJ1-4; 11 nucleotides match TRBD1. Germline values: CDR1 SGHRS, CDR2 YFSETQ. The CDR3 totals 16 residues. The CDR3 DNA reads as TGCGCCAGCAGCTCCACTGGACAGGGGGCTAATGAAAAACTGCTTTTT. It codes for CASSSTGQGANEKLLF.

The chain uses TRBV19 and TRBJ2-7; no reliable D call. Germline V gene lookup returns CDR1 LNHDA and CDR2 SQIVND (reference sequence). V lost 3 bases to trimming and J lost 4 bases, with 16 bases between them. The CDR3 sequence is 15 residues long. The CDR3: CASSILPGTEYEQYF. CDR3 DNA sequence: TGTGCCAGTAGTATCCTACCGGGCACAGAGTACGAGCAGTACTTC.

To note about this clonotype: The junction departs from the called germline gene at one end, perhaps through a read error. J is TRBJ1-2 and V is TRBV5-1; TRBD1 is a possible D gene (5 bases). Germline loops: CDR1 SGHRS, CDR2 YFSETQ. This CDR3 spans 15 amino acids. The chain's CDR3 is CASSLVYLGEDDYTF. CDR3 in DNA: TGTGCCAGCAGCTTGGTTTATTTAGGGGAGGACGATTACACCTTC.

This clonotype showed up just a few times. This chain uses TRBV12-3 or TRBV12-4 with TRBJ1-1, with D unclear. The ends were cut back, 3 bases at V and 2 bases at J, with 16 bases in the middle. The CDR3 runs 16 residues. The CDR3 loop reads CASSFPGSKTNTEAFF. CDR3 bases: TGTGCCAGCAGTTTTCCCGGGTCGAAGACTAACACTGAAGCTTTCTTT.

CDR3 sequence reads: CASSFSGLGGELFF. The DNA of the CDR3 is TGTGCCAGCAGCTTTTCAGGGCTCGGCGGGGAGCTGTTTTTT. This chain uses TRBV25-1 with TRBJ2-2, with a possible D match to TRBD1 (5 bases). The CDR3 has 14 residues. The V end was cut by 6 bases, the J end by 7 bases, with 15 bases between. Looked up from germline, CDR1 is MGHDK and CDR2 is SYGVNS. The variable domain in full, completed from reference TRBV25-1 and TRBJ2-2, reads EADIYQTPRYLVIGTGKKITLECSQTMGHDKMYWYQQDPGMELHLIHYSYGVNSTEKGDLSSESTVSRIRTEHFPLTLESARPSHTSQYLCASSFSGLGGELFFGEGSRLTVL.

The CDR3 is CASSRWGGTVEPQHF. CDR3 nucleotide sequence: TGTGCCAGCAGCCGATGGGGGGGGACAGTTGAGCCCCAGCATTTT. This chain uses TRBV7-2 with TRBJ1-5, with 7 bases fitting TRBD1. V dropped 5 bases and J dropped 8; count of bases not matched to a gene: 12. Germline loops: CDR1 SGHTA, CDR2 FQGNSA. The CDR3 totals 15 residues.

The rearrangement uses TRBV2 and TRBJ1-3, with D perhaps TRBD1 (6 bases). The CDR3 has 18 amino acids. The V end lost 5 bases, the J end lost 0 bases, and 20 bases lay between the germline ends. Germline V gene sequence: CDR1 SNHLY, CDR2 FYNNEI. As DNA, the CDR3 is TGTGCCAGCAGTTACGTGCGGGGGGCGGGGGACTCTGGAAACACCATATATTTT. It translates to CASSYVRGAGDSGNTIYF.

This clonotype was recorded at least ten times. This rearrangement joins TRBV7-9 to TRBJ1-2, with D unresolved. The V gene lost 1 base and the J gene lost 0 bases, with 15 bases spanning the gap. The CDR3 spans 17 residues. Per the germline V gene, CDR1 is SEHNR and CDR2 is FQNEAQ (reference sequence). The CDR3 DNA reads TGTGCCAGCAGCTTAGGCTTGTCAGACTCTCCTAACTATGGCTACACCTTC. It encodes CASSLGLSDSPNYGYTF.

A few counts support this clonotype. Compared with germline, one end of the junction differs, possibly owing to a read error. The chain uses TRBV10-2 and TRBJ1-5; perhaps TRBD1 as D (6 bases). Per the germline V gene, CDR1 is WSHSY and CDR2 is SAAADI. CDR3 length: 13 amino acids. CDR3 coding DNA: TGTGCCAGCAGCAATACAGGGATGGAGCCCCAGCATTTT. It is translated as CASSNTGMEPQHF.

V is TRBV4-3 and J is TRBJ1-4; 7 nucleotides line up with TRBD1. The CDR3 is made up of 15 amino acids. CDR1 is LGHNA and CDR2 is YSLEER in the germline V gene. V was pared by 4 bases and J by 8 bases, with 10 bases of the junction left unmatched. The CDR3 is CASSPRRQGEEKLFF. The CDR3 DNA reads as TGCGCCAGCAGCCCAAGACGGCAGGGGGAAGAAAAACTGTTTTTT.

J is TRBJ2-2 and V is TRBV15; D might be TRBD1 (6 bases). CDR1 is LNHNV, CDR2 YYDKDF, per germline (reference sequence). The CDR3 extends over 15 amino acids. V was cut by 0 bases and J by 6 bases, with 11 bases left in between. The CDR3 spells CATSRDTGFAGELFF. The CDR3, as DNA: TGTGCCACCAGCAGAGACACAGGGTTTGCCGGGGAGCTGTTTTTT.

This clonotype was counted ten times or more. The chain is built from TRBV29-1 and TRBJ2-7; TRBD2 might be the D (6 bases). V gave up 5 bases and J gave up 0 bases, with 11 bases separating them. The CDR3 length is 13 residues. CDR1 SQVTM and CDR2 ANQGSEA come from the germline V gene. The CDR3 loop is CSVSGGDSYEQYF. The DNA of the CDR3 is TGCAGCGTTTCCGGCGGGGACTCCTACGAGCAGTACTTC.

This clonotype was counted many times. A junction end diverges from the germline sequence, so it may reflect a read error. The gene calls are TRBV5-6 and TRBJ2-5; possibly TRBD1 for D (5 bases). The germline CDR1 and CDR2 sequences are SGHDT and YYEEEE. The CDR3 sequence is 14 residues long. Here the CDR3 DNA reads TGTGCCAGCAGCTTCCGGACAAACCAGGAGACCCAGTACTTC. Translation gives CASSFRTNQETQYF.

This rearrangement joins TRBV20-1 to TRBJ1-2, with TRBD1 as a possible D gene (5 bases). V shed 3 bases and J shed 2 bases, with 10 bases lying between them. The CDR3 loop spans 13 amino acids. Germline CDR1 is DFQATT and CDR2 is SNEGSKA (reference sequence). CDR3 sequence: CSASLGGNYGYTF. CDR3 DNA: TGCAGTGCTAGTTTGGGGGGGAACTATGGCTACACCTTC.

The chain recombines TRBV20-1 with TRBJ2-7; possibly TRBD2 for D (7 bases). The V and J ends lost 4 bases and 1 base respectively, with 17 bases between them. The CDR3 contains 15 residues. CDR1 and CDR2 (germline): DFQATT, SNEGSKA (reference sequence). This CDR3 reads CSAIREGGPSYEQYF. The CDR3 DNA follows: TGCAGTGCTATCCGCGAGGGGGGGCCTTCCTACGAGCAGTACTTC.

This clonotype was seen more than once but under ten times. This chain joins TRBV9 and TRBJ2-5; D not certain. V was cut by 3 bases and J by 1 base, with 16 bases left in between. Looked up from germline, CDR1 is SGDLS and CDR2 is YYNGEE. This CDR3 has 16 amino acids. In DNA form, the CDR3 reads TGTGCCAGCAGCGAGGGTGCTCGCCTAGTCCAAGAGACCCAGTACTTC. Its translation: CASSEGARLVQETQYF.

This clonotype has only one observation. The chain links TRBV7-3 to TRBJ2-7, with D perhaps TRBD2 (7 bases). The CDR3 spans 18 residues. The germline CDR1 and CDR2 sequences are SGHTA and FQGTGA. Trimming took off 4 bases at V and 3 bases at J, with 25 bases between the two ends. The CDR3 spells CASSWGGARDAGVYEQYF. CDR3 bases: TGTGCCAGCAGCTGGGGGGGGGCGCGGGATGCTGGAGTCTACGAGCAGTACTTC.

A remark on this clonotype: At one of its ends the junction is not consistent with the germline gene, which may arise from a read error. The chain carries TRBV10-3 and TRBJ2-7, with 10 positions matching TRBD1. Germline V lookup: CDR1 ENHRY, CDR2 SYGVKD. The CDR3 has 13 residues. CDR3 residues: CATGQGVVGEQHF. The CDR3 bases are TGTGCCACCGGACAGGGGGTTGTGGGCGAGCAGCACTTC.

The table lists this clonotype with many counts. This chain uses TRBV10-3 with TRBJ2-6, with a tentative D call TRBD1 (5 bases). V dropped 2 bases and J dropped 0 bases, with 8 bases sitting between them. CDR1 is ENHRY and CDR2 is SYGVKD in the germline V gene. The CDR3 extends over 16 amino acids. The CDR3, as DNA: TGTGCCATCAGTGAGGGGGCGAGCTCTGGGGCCAACGTCCTGACTTTC. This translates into CAISEGASSGANVLTF.